This TCR beta chain was sequenced for a study of cytomegalovirus exposure and HLA in healthy donors (TCRdb year 2017). About the study as a whole: An earlier analysis of several hundred of the donors reported more than 250 Gb of sequence data and about 100 million unique TCR beta sequences from 150 million to 200 million T cells. A later analysis re-analyzed previously published TCR beta repertoires from roughly 630 donors and added high-resolution HLA genotyping to study TCR occurrence patterns. Besides the first cohort of 550 to 750 subjects, a separate validation cohort made up of 120 different subjects was used. Donor age, sex, ethnicity and CMV serostatus were compiled alongside the repertoire data. Rather than using new phenotypic data, the later analysis identified candidate immune exposures from TCR beta sequences and from how often those sequences occurred across donors. Across approximately 400 genotyped donors of the cohort, an average of about 240,000 unique TCR beta nucleotide sequences per donor were sequenced, and roughly 17% of those sequences were non-productive. The number of typed donors differed by locus: about 629-640 for A, B, C, DRB1 and DQB1; approximately 520 for DQA1; 606 for DPA1; and 400 to 480 for DPB1. Because of strong linkage in the cohort, roughly five DR-DQ haplotypes were treated as single units for association and clustering. Of the approximately 400 genotyped donors, 75% to 85% were placed in the genetic ancestry cluster associated with self-reported Caucasian donors. In a later genetic analysis, genome-wide SNP genotypes for about 65% of the 666 donors were used, and that subset was treated as a discovery cohort. An earlier analysis of 500 to 650 of the donors applied high-throughput TCR beta sequencing to assess whether each TCR beta V gene segment acted as functional or pseudogenic. Approximately 310 gigabases of sequencing data and approximately 92 million unique TCR sequences made up an early release that covered approximately 650 HLA-typed donors. The study was designed to test whether signatures of past pathogen exposure could be identified by cataloging public T cell receptors. The study combined high-throughput TCR immunosequencing, statistical association of individual TCRs with disease status, and machine learning to predict cytomegalovirus infection status. All discovery cohort repertoires had been generated using a single sequencing platform. Class I and class II HLA loci were covered by the typing at four-digit resolution. The study profiled the T cell repertoires of 550 to 700 subjects by immunosequencing and related them to cytomegalovirus serostatus.

The study at large found these results: A later analysis found that TCR association rates varied across HLA loci, with DRB1 alleles showing the most associated TCRs and HLA-C alleles the fewest. In a later analysis, HLA-associated TCR beta chains were found to be more clonally expanded and to have lower generation probabilities than equally common non-associated chains. Most TCR sequences were observed very rarely across donors, whereas some public TCRs were present in many individuals. CMV serostatus was the only immune exposure information available for the cohort. A later analysis associated 17,000 or so TCR beta sequences with specific HLA alleles at a false discovery rate of 0.05. Assigning TCR associations to individual alleles was difficult when HLA alleles, especially DR and DQ, strongly co-occurred. In a later analysis, several top co-occurrence clusters were reported to appear linked to parvovirus B19, influenza, CMV and Epstein-Barr virus. Sequencing depth was assumed to be roughly uniform across donors in the presence/absence analyses, though that assumption may not hold. Because HLA typing was missing for some donors at each locus, association tests included only the typed subset. An earlier analysis of approximately 570 of the donors showed that most TCR beta V segments appeared in productive rearrangements either about 87% or about 30% of the time, which broadly matched IMGT annotations. The study listed 164 TCR beta chains as associated with cytomegalovirus. This cohort had only TCR beta chains sequenced, and the lack of alpha or paired-chain data limited which features could be detected. A later analysis found that most CMV-associated TCR beta chains appeared HLA-restricted, with HLA associations seemingly driven largely by CMV exposure. It was suggested by the authors that the approach could potentially be generalized to other disease states and immunological phenotypes. Over 15 rarely observed V segments, including chromosome 9 orphons, were excluded from the earlier analysis of several hundred of the donors because counts were too low. Linkage disequilibrium might explain the correlated functional status among segregating V segments, but an unknown experimental factor could not be ruled out. The classifier was reported to diagnose cytomegalovirus status with high specificity and sensitivity in both the original and validation cohorts. Some IMGT-functional V segments, including TRBV6-2 and TRBV6-3, could not be told apart with the 87-base-pair reads, so those segments were excluded. According to a later genetic analysis, donors in an Asian-associated ancestry cluster had fewer N-insertions in productive TCRs than the approximately 690-donor mean. A group of highly shared sequence variants was considered likely to be a technical artifact of the sequencing pipeline. In vitro tests confirmed that a few of the cytomegalovirus-associated TCR beta chains recognize cytomegalovirus antigens. A further reported finding was that TCR beta sequences accurately predicted the HLA-A and HLA-B alleles for most subjects in the first cohort. An association between a missense DCLRE1C variant and V-gene and J-gene trimming of TCR beta chains was found in a later genetic analysis and replicated in an independent cohort.

The cohort comprised 710 or so healthy bone marrow donors. All cohort members were sampled while nominally healthy, although unrecorded immune exposures were likely present. The donor was CMV seronegative and belonged to the group of under 400 seronegative cohort members. A peripheral blood sample was collected from each donor, and TCR beta sequencing was performed on peripheral blood mononuclear cells. Genomic DNA extraction from the blood cell samples was performed with the Qiagen DNeasy Blood Extraction Kit. The germline V and J ends show losses of 6 bases and 8 bases respectively, and no gene match explains 12 bases of the junction. The CDR3 has 15 amino acids, counting the end cysteine and phenylalanine. Only the CDR3 region is kept as DNA, spanning 45 bases read in frame from base 1. CDR1 SNHLY and CDR2 FYNNEI were looked up in the germline V gene. Libraries came from the immunoSEQ multiplex PCR assay. For the multiplex PCR, a mixture combining 60 forward primers for TCR Vbeta segments and 13 reverse primers for TCR Jbeta segments was used. Amplification of the CDR3 region of rearranged TCR beta genes was performed with a multiplex PCR assay on genomic DNA. The amplified TCR beta libraries were sequenced on the Illumina HiSeq System as 87-base-pair reads. Processing in the source paper ran as follows. A later analysis counted tens of millions of unique TCR beta chains across the 666 repertoires, and around 9.9 million of these chains were shared by at least two donors. Raw reads were error-corrected and collapsed into unique sequences with a nearest-neighbor algorithm that merged closely related sequences to remove PCR and sequencing errors. To assign V, D and J gene segments, CDR3 sequences were aligned to IMGT reference sequences. For a sequence to be retained, a match of at least six nucleotides to both a V gene segment and a J gene segment was required. A rearrangement counted as productive if the CDR3 had no stop codons and remained in frame with V and J, and every other rearrangement counted as non-productive. CDR3 was defined according to IMGT convention as the region running from the second conserved V-encoded cysteine to the conserved J-encoded phenylalanine. Sequences without an unambiguous match to a single V gene segment were excluded from the earlier analysis of several hundred of the donors. An earlier analysis of a few hundred of the donors called V segments functional above 56.7% productive rearrangements and segregating when the between-donor standard deviation exceeded 5%. To diagnose cytomegalovirus status from the catalog of TCR beta chain sequences, a statistical classification framework was built. In a later analysis, TCR nucleotide sequences were compared against IMGT/GENE-DB human TR gene sequences so that V and J genes could be assigned. Using the TCRdist pipeline, a later analysis assigned CDR3 sequences along with most-parsimonious VDJ recombination scenarios. In a later analysis, each TCR beta chain was defined by its CDR3 amino acid sequence together with its V-gene family, and reads without a unique V-gene family were excluded. A later analysis removed 550 to 700 highly shared, low-generation-probability nucleotide sequences to deal with suspected cross-contamination and a sequencing artifact. In a later analysis, a clonal expansion index was calculated for each public chain from normalized within-repertoire ranks of inferred template counts. A later analysis computed generation probabilities with a VDJ recombination model fitted to out-of-frame rearrangements, and checked the results against IGoR. A later analysis scored TCR-TCR, TCR-HLA and TCR-CMV co-occurrence with hypergeometric tests, applying a repertoire-size bias correction to TCR pairs. To estimate false discovery rates, a later analysis permuted the HLA or CMV assignments 20 times. In a later analysis, co-occurring TCRs were grouped using DBSCAN, and TCRdist sequence similarity was added for clustering within HLA-allele-positive subsets. Repertoires with fewer than 30,000 or more than 120,000 public chains, plus five repertoires with anomalous nucleotide sharing, were excluded from co-occurrence clustering. TCRdb's version of the immuneACCESS table is confined to in-frame rearrangements and falls short of the full clone set. An unresolved V gene accounts for under half of the shortfall where checked; the remainder is of unknown origin. The DNA was the basis for D and trimming; V, J and clone size are from that table. Counted in this sample were about 120,000 clones; roughly 80% of them appeared once. Less than 3% of the sample lies in the top ten.

The sample holds a few counts of this clone. It has no known antigen specificity. No base quality information exists; no much larger clone differs at one position. This clonotype originated in a female donor in good health and CMV-seronegative. The material sequenced was PBMCs. This chain joins TRBV2 to TRBJ1-4, and 7 bases in between align with TRBD1. The nucleotide sequence reads as follows: TGTGCCAGCAGCTCAACCGAGGGGGCTCGGGAAAAACTGTTTTTT. It codes for CASSSTEGAREKLFF. Supplemented by the reference TRBV2 and TRBJ1-4 proteins around the CDR3, the complete variable domain is EPEVTQTPSHQVTQMGQEVILRCVPISNHLYFYWYRQILGQKVEFLVSFYNNEISEKSEIFDDQFSVERPDGSNFTLKIRSTKLEDSAMYFCASSSTEGAREKLFFGSGTQLSVL.